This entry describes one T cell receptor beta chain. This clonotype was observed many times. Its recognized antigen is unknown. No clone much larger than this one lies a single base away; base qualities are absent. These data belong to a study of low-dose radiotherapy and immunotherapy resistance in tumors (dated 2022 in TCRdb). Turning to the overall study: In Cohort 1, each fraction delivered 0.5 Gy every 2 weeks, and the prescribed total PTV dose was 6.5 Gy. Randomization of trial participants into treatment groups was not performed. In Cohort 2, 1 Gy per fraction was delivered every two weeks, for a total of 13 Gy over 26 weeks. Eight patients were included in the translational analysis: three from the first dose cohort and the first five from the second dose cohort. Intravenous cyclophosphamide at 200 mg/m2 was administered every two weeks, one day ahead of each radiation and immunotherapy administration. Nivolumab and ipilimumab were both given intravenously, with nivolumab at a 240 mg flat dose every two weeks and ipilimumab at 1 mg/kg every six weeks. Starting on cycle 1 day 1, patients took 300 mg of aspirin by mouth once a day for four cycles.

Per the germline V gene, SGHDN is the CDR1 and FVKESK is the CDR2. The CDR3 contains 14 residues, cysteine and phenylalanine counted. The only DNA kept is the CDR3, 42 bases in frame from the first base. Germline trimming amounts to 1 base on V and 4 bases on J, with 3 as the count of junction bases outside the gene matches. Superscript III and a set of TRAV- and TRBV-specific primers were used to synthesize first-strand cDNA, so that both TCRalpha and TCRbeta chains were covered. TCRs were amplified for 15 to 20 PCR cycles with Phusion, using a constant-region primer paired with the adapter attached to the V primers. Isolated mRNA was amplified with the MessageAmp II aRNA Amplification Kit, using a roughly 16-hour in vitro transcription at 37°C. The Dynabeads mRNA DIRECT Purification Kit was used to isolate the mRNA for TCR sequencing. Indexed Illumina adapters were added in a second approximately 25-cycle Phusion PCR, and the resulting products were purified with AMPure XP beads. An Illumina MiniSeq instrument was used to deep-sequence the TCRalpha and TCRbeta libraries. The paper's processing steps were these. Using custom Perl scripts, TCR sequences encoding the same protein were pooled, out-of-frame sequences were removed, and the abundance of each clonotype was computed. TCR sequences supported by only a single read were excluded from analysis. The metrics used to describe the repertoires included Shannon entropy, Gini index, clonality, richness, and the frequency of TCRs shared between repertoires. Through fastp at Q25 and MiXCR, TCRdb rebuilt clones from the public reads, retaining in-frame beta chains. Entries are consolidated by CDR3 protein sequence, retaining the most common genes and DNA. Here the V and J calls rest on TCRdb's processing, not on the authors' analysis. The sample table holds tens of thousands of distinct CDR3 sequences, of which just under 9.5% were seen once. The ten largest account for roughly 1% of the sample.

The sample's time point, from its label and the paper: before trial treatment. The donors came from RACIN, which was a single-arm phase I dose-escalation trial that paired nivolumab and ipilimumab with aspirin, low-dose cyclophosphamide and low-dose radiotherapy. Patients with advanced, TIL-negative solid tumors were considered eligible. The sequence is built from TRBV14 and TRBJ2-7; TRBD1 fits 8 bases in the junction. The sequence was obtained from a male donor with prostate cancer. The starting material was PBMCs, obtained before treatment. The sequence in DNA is TGTGCCAGCAGCCAAGTAACAGGGGGATACGAGCAGTACTTC. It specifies CASSQVTGGYEQYF.